Listed below are T cell receptor beta chains from one sample, sequenced in a study of T cells in Graves' hyperthyroidism and ophthalmopathy. TCRdb ran MiXCR on the multiplex PCR reads and lists one entry per CDR3 protein. The table records around 350,000 distinct CDR3 sequences, around 14% of them present only once. The sequencing sample was made of blood. The source is a woman younger than 30 with Graves' hyperthyroidism that later progressed to Graves' ophthalmopathy. Both conserved end residues are part of each CDR3. D genes are given only for firm matches. Clone sizes are given selectively: once, few, many, or a class where the clone is expanded.

.,17,TRBJ2-1,TRBV10-3,.,CAISEDMEETRYNEQFF,TGTGCCATCAGTGAGGATATGGAGGAGACTAGGTATAATGAGCAGTTCTTC
TRBD1,14,TRBJ1-2,TRBV28,many,CASSRTGGVYGYTF,TGTGCCAGCAGTCGGACAGGGGGCGTCTATGGCTACACCTTC
TRBD2,17,TRBJ2-2,TRBV7-6,.,CASSLAGTSGSTGELFF,TGTGCCAGCAGCTTAGCAGGGACTAGCGGGAGCACCGGGGAGCTGTTTTTT
TRBD2,16,TRBJ2-1,TRBV9,.,CASSALAEPLYNEQFF,TGTGCCAGCAGCGCACTAGCGGAGCCTCTTTACAATGAGCAGTTCTTC
.,14,TRBJ2-7,TRBV24-1,many,CATSDSGIAYEQYF,TGTGCCACCAGTGATTCTGGGATCGCCTACGAGCAGTACTTC
TRBD2,16,TRBJ2-7,TRBV10-3,many,CAISEPGLAGRDEQYF,TGTGCCATCAGTGAGCCTGGACTAGCGGGTAGGGACGAGCAGTACTTC
.,15,TRBJ2-7,TRBV6-2/TRBV6-3,many,CASSQRVQASYEQYF,TGTGCCAGCAGCCAGCGAGTACAGGCATCCTACGAGCAGTACTTC
TRBD2,13,TRBJ2-5,TRBV20-1,few,CSAKARGGETQYF,TGCAGTGCCAAGGCTAGGGGAGGGGAGACCCAGTACTTC
TRBD2,15,TRBJ2-3,TRBV5-1,many,CASSPSGPNTDTQYF,TGCGCCAGCAGTCCTAGCGGGCCCAACACAGATACGCAGTATTTT
.,17,TRBJ2-7,TRBV5-1,many,CASSLVPLASSSYEQYF,TGCGCCAGCAGCTTGGTTCCTCTAGCTTCCAGCTCCTACGAGCAGTACTTC
TRBD2,13,TRBJ2-3,TRBV28,many,CASSFAGGDTQYF,TGTGCCAGCAGTTTCGCGGGAGGCGATACGCAGTATTTT
.,17,TRBJ2-3,TRBV6-5,many,CASSYSPRGVGTDTQYF,TGTGCCAGCAGTTACTCTCCTAGAGGAGTCGGCACAGATACGCAGTATTTT
TRBD2,15,TRBJ2-5,TRBV4-1,few,CASSLRLAGQETQYF,TGCGCCAGCAGCCTCCGACTAGCGGGCCAAGAGACCCAGTACTTC
TRBD1,15,TRBJ1-2,TRBV6-1,many,CASSELGQGATGYTF,TGTGCCAGCAGTGAACTAGGACAGGGGGCGACTGGCTACACCTTC
TRBD1,15,TRBJ2-7,TRBV3-1,.,CASSQGTGENYEQYF,TGTGCCAGCAGCCAAGGGACAGGGGAAAACTACGAGCAGTACTTC
.,12,TRBJ1-2,TRBV7-9,many,CASSRTDYGYTF,TGTGCCAGCAGCCGGACGGATTATGGCTACACCTTC
.,13,TRBJ1-1,TRBV27,.,CASRNPQQSEAFF,TGTGCCAGCAGGAACCCCCAACAGAGTGAAGCTTTCTTT
.,13,TRBJ2-5,TRBV2,many,CASQKLGAETQYF,TGTGCCAGCCAAAAACTAGGAGCTGAGACCCAGTACTTC
TRBD1,15,TRBJ2-1,TRBV24-1,.,CATSDSTGLSNEQFF,TGTGCCACCAGTGATTCGACAGGGTTGTCCAATGAGCAGTTCTTC
TRBD2,18,TRBJ2-5,TRBV20-1,many,CSARGAGTSGRARETQYF,TGCAGTGCTAGAGGCGCCGGGACTAGCGGGAGGGCGAGGGAGACCCAGTACTTC
TRBD2,17,TRBJ2-1,TRBV27,.,CASSGSLWTSGINEQFF,TGTGCCAGCAGTGGATCACTATGGACTAGCGGGATCAATGAGCAGTTCTTC
.,14,TRBJ2-1,TRBV2,.,CASSESQGKNEQFF,TGTGCCAGCAGTGAATCCCAGGGGAAGAATGAGCAGTTCTTC
.,13,TRBJ2-7,TRBV7-8,many,CASSPRDGYEQYF,TGTGCCAGCAGCCCCCGGGACGGCTACGAGCAGTACTTC
.,11,TRBJ1-1,TRBV29-1,many,CSGRINTEAFF,TGCAGCGGCAGGATAAACACTGAAGCTTTCTTT
TRBD1,19,TRBJ2-3,TRBV7-2,many,CASSLALLGQIASTDTQYF,TGTGCCAGCAGCTTAGCATTGTTGGGACAGATAGCTAGCACAGATACGCAGTATTTT
.,14,TRBJ1-5,TRBV30,many,CAWSLGLSNQPQHF,TGTGCCTGGAGTTTGGGGCTCAGCAATCAGCCCCAGCATTTT
TRBD1,14,TRBJ2-3,TRBV7-2,many,CASSLRTGPDTQYF,TGTGCCAGCAGCTTGAGGACAGGGCCAGATACGCAGTATTTT
.,14,TRBJ2-7,TRBV30,many,CAWSVGGVNYEQYF,TGTGCCTGGAGTGTAGGCGGAGTGAACTACGAGCAGTACTTC
TRBD2,16,TRBJ2-7,TRBV11-2,.,CASSLVGRITSYEQYF,TGTGCCAGCAGCTTAGTCGGGAGGATAACCTCCTACGAGCAGTACTTC
TRBD1,15,TRBJ2-7,TRBV7-9,many,CASSLRDRGGYEQYF,TGTGCCAGCAGCCTCCGGGACAGGGGAGGATACGAGCAGTACTTC
.,20,TRBJ2-5,TRBV28,many,CASSLGVGDNASGAKETQYF,TGTGCCAGCAGTTTAGGCGTCGGGGACAATGCTAGCGGAGCTAAAGAGACCCAGTACTTC
TRBD2,15,TRBJ2-5,TRBV12-3/TRBV12-4,many,CASTRTSGSGETQYF,TGTGCCAGCACTAGGACTAGCGGGAGCGGAGAGACCCAGTACTTC
TRBD1,15,TRBJ2-7,TRBV7-2,few,CASSLSRTGGTGQYF,TGTGCCAGCAGCTTATCTCGGACAGGGGGAACTGGGCAGTACTTC
TRBD2,14,TRBJ2-7,TRBV4-3,.,CASSPSGGPYEQYF,TGCGCCAGCAGCCCATCGGGAGGGCCTTACGAGCAGTACTTC
TRBD1,16,TRBJ2-5,TRBV6-6,many,CASSYGPGTGGETQYF,TGTGCCAGCAGTTACGGCCCTGGGACAGGCGGGGAGACCCAGTACTTC
TRBD1,15,TRBJ2-5,TRBV7-8,few,CASSLVRTGVETQYF,TGTGCCAGCAGCTTAGTTAGGACAGGGGTAGAGACCCAGTACTTC
.,12,TRBJ2-7,TRBV2,many,CASSLLEYEQYF,TGTGCCAGCAGCCTTCTTGAGTACGAGCAGTACTTC
TRBD2,19,TRBJ2-1,TRBV5-1,many,CASSFLTSGRVAGHNEQFF,TGCGCCAGCAGCTTCTTGACTAGCGGGAGGGTGGCAGGACACAATGAGCAGTTCTTC
.,13,TRBJ2-7,TRBV20-1,.,CSADFESSYEQYF,TGCAGTGCCGATTTCGAAAGCTCCTACGAGCAGTACTTC
.,16,TRBJ2-7,TRBV5-6,.,CASSDSGTVIPYEQYF,TGTGCCAGCAGCGATTCCGGGACGGTAATCCCCTACGAGCAGTACTTC
TRBD1,14,TRBJ2-3,TRBV28,many,CASSLYRGKDTQYF,TGTGCCAGCAGTTTATACAGGGGGAAAGATACGCAGTATTTT
TRBD1,17,TRBJ1-2,TRBV27,once,CASTAGTGGAIFQGYTF,TGTGCCAGCACCGCCGGGACAGGGGGCGCGATATTTCAGGGCTACACCTTC
.,12,TRBJ1-6,TRBV5-8,.,CASSFGGSTLHF,TGTGCCAGCAGCTTCGGCGGTAGCACCCTCCACTTT
.,16,TRBJ2-1,TRBV19,many,CASSIEASSSYNEQFF,TGTGCCAGTAGTATAGAGGCCAGCAGCTCCTACAATGAGCAGTTCTTC
.,13,TRBJ2-7,TRBV20-1,.,CSARYRSAYEQYF,TGCAGTGCTAGATACAGAAGCGCCTACGAGCAGTACTTC
.,16,TRBJ2-3,TRBV4-1,.,CASSQEVSGLTDTQYF,TGCGCCAGCAGCCAAGAAGTATCGGGGCTCACAGATACGCAGTATTTT
TRBD1,14,TRBJ2-7,TRBV6-1,many,CASSQGGPSYEQYF,TGTGCCAGCAGCCAAGGGGGCCCGTCCTACGAGCAGTACTTC
TRBD1,16,TRBJ1-3,TRBV28,many,CASTSGGVFSGNTIYF,TGTGCCAGCACCTCAGGGGGCGTATTCTCTGGAAACACCATATATTTT
.,14,TRBJ1-1,TRBV9,.,CASSVDHLNTEAFF,TGTGCCAGCAGCGTCGACCATCTGAACACTGAAGCTTTCTTT
.,15,TRBJ2-2,TRBV7-9,.,CASNPSSTNTGELFF,TGTGCCAGCAACCCGTCGAGCACGAACACCGGGGAGCTGTTTTTT
.,13,TRBJ1-1,TRBV5-6,.,CASAGLRNTEAFF,TGTGCCAGCGCAGGACTTAGAAACACTGAAGCTTTCTTT
.,18,TRBJ2-2,TRBV11-2,many,CASSPLVGLFANTGELFF,TGTGCCAGCAGCCCTTTGGTGGGGCTGTTCGCGAACACCGGGGAGCTGTTTTTT
.,15,TRBJ2-3,TRBV19,.,CASSRTNRLGDTQYF,TGTGCCAGTAGTAGGACTAACCGCCTTGGGGATACGCAGTATTTT